The TCR beta chain under discussion was sequenced for a study of T cells in Graves' hyperthyroidism and ophthalmopathy. Looking at the study overall: Initial diagnosis, before any treatment, was when peripheral blood was collected. Broader study findings: Among clonotypes expanded in thyroid above 0.001, most were also found in blood. Separation of ophthalmopathy from stable hyperthyroidism was achieved by a 13 V-J model.

Used for diagnoses were clinical symptoms, serum thyroxine and TRAb, thyroid ultrasound and orbital computed tomography. Researchers took RNA transcripts and amplified the TCR beta CDR3 regions from them. TCR CDR3 regions were first amplified by RT-PCR with HTBI primers. TCRdb called the multiplex PCR reads again in MiXCR, with one record for every CDR3 protein. The data contain 350,000 to 400,000 distinct CDR3 sequences, about 18% of them singletons. To note about this clonotype: Its cognate antigen is unknown. A much larger clone differs by one base, so this may be a read error.

The sequenced sample was blood. This sequence originates from a man younger than 35 with Graves' ophthalmopathy.

The CDR3 DNA reads as TGTGCCAGCAGCTACCTGGGACTTCGGGGCTACACCTTC. It encodes CASSYLGLRGYTF. The chain links TRBV7-3 to TRBJ1-2; D may be TRBD1 (5 bases). The CDR3 is 13 residues long. V was shortened by 4 bases and J by 8 bases, with 14 bases between the two germline ends. Germline-derived CDR1 and CDR2 are SGHTA and FQGTGA.